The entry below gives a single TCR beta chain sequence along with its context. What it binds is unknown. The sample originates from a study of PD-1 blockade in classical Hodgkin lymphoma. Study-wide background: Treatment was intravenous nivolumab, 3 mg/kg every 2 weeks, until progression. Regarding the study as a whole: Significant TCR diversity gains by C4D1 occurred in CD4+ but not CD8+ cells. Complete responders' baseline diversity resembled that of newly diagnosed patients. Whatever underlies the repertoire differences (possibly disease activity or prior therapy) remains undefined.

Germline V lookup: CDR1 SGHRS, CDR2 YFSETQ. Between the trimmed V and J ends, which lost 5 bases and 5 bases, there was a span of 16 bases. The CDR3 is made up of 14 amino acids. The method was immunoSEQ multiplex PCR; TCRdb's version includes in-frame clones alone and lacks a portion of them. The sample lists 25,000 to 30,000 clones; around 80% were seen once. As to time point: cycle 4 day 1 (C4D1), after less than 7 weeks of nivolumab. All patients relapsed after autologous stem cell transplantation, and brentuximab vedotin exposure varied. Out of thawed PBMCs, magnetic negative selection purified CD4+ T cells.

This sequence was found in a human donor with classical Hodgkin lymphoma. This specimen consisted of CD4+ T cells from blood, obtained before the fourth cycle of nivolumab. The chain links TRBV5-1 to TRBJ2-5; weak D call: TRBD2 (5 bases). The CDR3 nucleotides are TGCGCCAGCAGGGGTTTGGCCGGGGTGGAGACCCAGTACTTC. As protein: CASRGLAGVETQYF.